The clone carrying this TCR beta chain was counted only a few times. As yet, its antigen is unknown. Primers included in the PCR were 60 Vbeta and 13 Jbeta primers. Only in-frame clones appear in the TCRdb table, and some are missing; sequencing was by immunoSEQ multiplex PCR. Of around 130,000 clones listed, around three quarters are singletons. The entry originates in a study of cytomegalovirus exposure and HLA in healthy donors. The germline CDR1 and CDR2 sequences are SEHNR and FQNEAQ (reference sequence). The V gene lost 3 bases and the J gene lost 7 bases, with 13 bases spanning the gap. CDR3 length: 14 residues. Study-level points and caveats: Follow-up analysis later connected one missense variant in DCLRE1C with trimming of TCR beta V- and J-genes.

The TCR was taken from a woman in her sixties or seventies in good health and CMV-seropositive. The chain uses TRBV7-9 and TRBJ2-1; perhaps TRBD2 as D (7 bases). Input material: PBMCs. The CDR3 nucleotides read TGTGCCAGCAGCTTGGAGGGGGGGAGGAATGAGCAGTTCTTC. It encodes CASSLEGGRNEQFF.